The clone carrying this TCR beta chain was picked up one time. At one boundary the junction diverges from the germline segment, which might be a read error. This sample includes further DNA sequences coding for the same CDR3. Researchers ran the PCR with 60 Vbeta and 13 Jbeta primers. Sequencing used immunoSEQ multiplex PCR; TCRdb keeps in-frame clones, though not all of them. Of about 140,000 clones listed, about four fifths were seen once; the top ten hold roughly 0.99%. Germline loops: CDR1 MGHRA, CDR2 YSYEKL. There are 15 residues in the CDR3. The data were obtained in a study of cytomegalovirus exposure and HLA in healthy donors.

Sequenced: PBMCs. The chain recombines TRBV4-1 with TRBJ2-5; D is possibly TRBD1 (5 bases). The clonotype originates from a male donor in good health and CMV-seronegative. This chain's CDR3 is CASSQDAAGYETQYF. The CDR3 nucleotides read TGCGCCAGCAGCCAAGACGCGGCAGGGTACGAGACCCAATACTTC.